This T cell receptor (beta chain) was recorded in a study of cytomegalovirus exposure and HLA in healthy donors. A remark on this clone: Its antigen remains unknown.

This CDR3 has 15 residues. Germline assignment: CDR1 SNHLY and CDR2 FYNNEI. V was shortened by 6 bases and J by 3 bases, with 18 bases between the two germline ends. Notes on the study in general: Earlier findings revealed that most TCR beta V segments proved productive either about 87% or about 30% of the time. CMV serostatus was the only immune exposure information that was available.

Vbeta (60) and Jbeta (13) primers were used in the PCR. TCRdb's table, derived via immunoSEQ multiplex PCR, lists solely in-frame clones and lacks some. The repertoire has 95,000 to 110,000 clones, over 75% of them found once; the top ten carry 5% to 6%. The sequenced material came from PBMCs. This rearrangement joins TRBV2 to TRBJ2-7; tentative D call: TRBD2 (5 bases). The receptor comes from a woman younger than 35 in good health and CMV-seropositive. The CDR3 DNA reads as TGTGCCAGCAGGGACGAAGGCGGAGGATTCTACGAGCAGTACTTC. Amino acids: CASRDEGGGFYEQYF.